This T cell receptor (beta chain) is drawn from a study of blood T cell repertoires in COVID-19. Study summary: Material from acute and convalescent COVID-19 was sourced from the United States, Italy and Spain. T cells, B-cell-depleted T cells, or PBMCs supplied cDNA or gDNA.

Enrollment of patients from Seattle took place during active infection, with longitudinal follow-up. In the authors' workflow: Reference gene primer amplification yielded estimated nucleated cell counts. The table came from immunoSEQ multiplex PCR; TCRdb's copy has only in-frame clones and leaves some out. That table gives V, J and clone size, and the DNA gave D and trimming. The table lists 410,000 or so clones, around 89% of them singletons. The receptor comes from a woman in her forties with COVID-19, enrolled during active disease. Sequencing was carried out using peripheral blood.

CDR3 bases: TGTGCCAGCAGTTTGACAGGGGGCTCGGAAAAACTGTTTTTT. It encodes CASSLTGGSEKLFF. This sequence joins TRBV7-3 and TRBJ1-4; 10 bases match TRBD1. The ends lost 6 bases at V and 8 bases at J; junction bases unmatched: 6. This CDR3 has 14 residues. Germline values: CDR1 SGHTA, CDR2 FQGTGA.